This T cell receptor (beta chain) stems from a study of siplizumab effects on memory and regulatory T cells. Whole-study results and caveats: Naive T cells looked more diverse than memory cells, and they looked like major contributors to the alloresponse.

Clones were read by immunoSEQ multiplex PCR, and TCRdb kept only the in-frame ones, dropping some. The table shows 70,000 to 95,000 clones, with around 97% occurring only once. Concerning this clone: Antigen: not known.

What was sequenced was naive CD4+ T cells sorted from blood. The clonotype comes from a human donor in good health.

In nucleotides, the CDR3 is TGTGCCAGTAGTTTCGGTGTCAATCAGCCCCAGCATTTT. Its protein product is CASSFGVNQPQHF. The chain is built from TRBV19 and TRBJ1-5; D gene unclear. Trimming removed 5 bases at V and 3 bases at J, with 8 bases between. The CDR3 loop spans 13 amino acids. Germline CDR1 is LNHDA and CDR2 is SQIVND (reference sequence).